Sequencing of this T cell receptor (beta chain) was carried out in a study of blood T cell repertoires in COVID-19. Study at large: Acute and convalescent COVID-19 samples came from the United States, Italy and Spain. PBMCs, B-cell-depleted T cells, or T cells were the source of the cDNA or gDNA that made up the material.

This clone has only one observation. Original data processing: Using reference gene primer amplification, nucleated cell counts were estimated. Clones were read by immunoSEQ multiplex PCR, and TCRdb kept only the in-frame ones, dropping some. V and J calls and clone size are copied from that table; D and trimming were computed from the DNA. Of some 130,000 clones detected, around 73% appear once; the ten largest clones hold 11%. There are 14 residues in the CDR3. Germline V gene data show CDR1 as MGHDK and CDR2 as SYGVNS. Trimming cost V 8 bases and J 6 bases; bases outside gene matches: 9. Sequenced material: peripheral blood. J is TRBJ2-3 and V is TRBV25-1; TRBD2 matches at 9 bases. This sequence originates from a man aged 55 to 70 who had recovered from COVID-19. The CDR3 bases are TGTGCCAGCGGAACTAGCGGGTCTACCGATACGCAGTATTTT. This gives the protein CASGTSGSTDTQYF.